Included here is one T cell receptor (beta chain) sequence, with context. This sample is drawn from a study of tumour-infiltrating T cells in Burkitt lymphoma. CDR3 length: 12 residues. In germline, CDR1 is MGHDK, CDR2 SYGVNS. The V end was cut by 0 bases, the J end by 4 bases, with 3 bases between. Assay used: immunoSEQ multiplex PCR; TCRdb lists only in-frame clones, some missing. In the table there are 4,400 or so clones, under 90% of which are singletons. Sample: tumor tissue. This TCR was recovered from a human donor with diffuse large B-cell lymphoma. Some clones in this sample may be carry-over from other donors' samples. This sequence joins TRBV25-1 and TRBJ2-5; D remains unclear. The CDR3 loop reads CASSEYRETQYF. The CDR3 DNA is TGTGCCAGCAGTGAATATAGAGAGACCCAGTACTTC.